Reported below is one TCR beta chain. The data belong to a study of blood T cell repertoires in COVID-19. Across the study: Samples representing acute and convalescent COVID-19 were sourced from the United States, Italy and Spain.

Original methodology: Amplification with reference gene primers provided the estimates of nucleated cell counts. Sequencing used immunoSEQ multiplex PCR; TCRdb keeps in-frame clones, though not all of them. D and trimming come from the DNA, and the V and J calls and clone size come from that table. The data contain about 43,000 clones, about 87% of them seen just once; the ten biggest clones take up approximately 3.8%. The junction had 8 bases not matched to a gene; V was cut back by 3 bases and J by 4 bases. Germline V gene lookup returns CDR1 WSHSY and CDR2 SAAADI. This CDR3 has 15 amino acids. The rearrangement uses TRBV10-2 and TRBJ1-1; 7 bases line up with TRBD1. Sample: peripheral blood. The TCR sequence derives from a man aged 40-55 years with COVID-19, enrolled during active disease. CDR3 in amino acids: CASSETAAGGTEAFF. CDR3 coding DNA: TGCGCCAGCAGTGAAACCGCGGCAGGGGGCACTGAAGCTTTCTTT.